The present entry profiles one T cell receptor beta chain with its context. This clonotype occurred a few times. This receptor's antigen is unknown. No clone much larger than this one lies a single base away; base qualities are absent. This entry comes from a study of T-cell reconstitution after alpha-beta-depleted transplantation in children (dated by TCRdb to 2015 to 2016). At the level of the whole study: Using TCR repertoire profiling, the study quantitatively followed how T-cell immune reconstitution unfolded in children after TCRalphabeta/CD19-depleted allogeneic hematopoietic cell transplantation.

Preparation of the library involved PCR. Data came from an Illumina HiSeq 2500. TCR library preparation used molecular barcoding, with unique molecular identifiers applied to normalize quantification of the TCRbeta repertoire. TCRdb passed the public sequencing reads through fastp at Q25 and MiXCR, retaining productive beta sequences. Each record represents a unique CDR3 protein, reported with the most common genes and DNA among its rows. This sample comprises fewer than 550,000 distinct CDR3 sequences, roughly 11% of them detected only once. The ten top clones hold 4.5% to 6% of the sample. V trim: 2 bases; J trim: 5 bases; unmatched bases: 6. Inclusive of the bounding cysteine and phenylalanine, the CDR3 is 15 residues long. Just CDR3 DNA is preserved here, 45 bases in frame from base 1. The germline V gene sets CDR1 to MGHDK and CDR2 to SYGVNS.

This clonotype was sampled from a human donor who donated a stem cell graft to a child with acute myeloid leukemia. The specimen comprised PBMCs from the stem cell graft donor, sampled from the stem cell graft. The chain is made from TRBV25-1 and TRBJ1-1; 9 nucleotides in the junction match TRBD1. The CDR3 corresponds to CASSEVQGARTEAFF. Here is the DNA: TGTGCCAGCAGTGAAGTACAGGGGGCGCGGACTGAAGCTTTCTTT.